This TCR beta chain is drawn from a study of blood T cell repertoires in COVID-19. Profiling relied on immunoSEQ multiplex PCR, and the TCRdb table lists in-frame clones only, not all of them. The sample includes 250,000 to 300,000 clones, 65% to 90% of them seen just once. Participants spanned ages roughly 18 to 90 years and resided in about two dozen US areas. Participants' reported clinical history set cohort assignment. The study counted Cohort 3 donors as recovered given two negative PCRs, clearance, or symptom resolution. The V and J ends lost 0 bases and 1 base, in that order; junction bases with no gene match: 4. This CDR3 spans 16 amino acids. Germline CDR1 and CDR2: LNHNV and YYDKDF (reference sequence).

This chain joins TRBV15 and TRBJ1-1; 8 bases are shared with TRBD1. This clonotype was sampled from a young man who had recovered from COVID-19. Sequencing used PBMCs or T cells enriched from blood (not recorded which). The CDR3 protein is CATSRDYRGTNTEAFF. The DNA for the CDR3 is TGTGCCACCAGCAGAGATTACAGGGGGACGAACACTGAAGCTTTCTTT.